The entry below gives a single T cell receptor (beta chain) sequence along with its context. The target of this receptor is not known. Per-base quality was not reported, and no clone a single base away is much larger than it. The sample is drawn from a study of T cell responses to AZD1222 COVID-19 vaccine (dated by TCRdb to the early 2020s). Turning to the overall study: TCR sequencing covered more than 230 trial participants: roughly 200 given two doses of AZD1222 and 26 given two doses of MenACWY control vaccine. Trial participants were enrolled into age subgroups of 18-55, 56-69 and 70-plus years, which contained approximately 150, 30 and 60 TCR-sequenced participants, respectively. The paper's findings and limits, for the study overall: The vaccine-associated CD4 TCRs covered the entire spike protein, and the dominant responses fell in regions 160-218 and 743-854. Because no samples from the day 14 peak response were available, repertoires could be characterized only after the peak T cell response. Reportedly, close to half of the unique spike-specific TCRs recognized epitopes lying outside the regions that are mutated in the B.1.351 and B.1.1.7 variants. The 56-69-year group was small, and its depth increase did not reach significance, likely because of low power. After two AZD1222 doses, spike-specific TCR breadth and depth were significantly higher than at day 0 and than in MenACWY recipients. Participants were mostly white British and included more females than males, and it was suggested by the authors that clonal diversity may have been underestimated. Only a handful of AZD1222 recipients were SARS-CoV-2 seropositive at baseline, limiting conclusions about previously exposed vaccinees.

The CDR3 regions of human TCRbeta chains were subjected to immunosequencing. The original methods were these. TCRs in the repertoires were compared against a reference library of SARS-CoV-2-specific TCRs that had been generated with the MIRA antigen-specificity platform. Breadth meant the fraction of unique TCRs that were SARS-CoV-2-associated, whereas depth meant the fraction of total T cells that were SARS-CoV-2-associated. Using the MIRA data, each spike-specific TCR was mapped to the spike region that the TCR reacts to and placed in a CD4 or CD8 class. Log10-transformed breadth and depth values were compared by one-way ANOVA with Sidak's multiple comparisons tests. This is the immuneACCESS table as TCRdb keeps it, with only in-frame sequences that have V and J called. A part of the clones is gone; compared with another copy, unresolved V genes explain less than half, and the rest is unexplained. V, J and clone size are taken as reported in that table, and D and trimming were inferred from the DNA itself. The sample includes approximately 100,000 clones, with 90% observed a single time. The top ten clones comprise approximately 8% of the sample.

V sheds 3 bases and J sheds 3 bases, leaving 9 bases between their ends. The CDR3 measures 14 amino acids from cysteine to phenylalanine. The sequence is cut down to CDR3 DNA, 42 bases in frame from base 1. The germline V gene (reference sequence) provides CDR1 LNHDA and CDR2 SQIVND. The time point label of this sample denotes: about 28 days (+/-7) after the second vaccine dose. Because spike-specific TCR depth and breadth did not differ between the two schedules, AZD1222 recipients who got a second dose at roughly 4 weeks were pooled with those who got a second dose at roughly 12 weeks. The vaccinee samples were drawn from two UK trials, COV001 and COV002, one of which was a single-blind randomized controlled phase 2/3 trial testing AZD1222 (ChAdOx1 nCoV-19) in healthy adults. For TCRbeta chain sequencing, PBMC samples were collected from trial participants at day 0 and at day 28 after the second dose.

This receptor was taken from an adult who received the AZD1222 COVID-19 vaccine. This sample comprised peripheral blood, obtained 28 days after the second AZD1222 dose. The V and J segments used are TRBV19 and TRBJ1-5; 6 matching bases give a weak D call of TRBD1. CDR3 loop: CASSITGSNQPQHF. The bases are TGTGCCAGTAGTATTACAGGGTCCAATCAGCCCCAGCATTTT.